The 29 T cell receptor beta chains in this list originate from one sample, sequenced in a study of human T cells and chemical hapten exposure. TCRdb re-analysed the RACE reads in MiXCR, keeping a single row per CDR3 protein. This table holds about 120,000 distinct CDR3 sequences, around an eighth found once. Time point of the sample: pre-sensitization, week 0. Treatment here: therapeutic diphenylcyclopropenone sensitization with weekly scalp DPC. This specimen consisted of whole blood, obtained in connection with sensitization to the hapten diphenylcyclopropenone (DPC). The receptor set was obtained from a woman between 18 and 30 years old with alopecia areata. Some clones in this sample may be carry-over from other donors' samples.

This clonotype was counted at least ten times. This rearrangement joins TRBV24-1 to TRBJ2-1; D possibly corresponds to TRBD2 (6 bases). The V and J ends lost 5 bases and 3 bases respectively, with 10 bases between them. Germline V gene sequence: CDR1 KGHDR, CDR2 SFDVKD. The CDR3 is made up of 14 amino acids. This chain's CDR3 is CATSGEANYNEQFF. CDR3 in DNA: TGTGCCACCAGTGGGGAGGCCAACTACAATGAGCAGTTCTTC.

This clonotype was counted at least ten times. The chain is built from TRBV6-2 or TRBV6-3 and TRBJ1-6; 7 bases line up with TRBD1. CDR1 and CDR2 (germline): MNHEY, SVGEGT. The CDR3 is 15 residues long. Trimming cost V 6 bases and J 7 bases; bases outside gene matches: 9. The CDR3 sequence is CASSPWDSINSPLHF. The CDR3 nucleotides read TGTGCCAGCAGCCCATGGGACAGCATCAATTCACCCCTCCACTTT.

This clonotype was seen ten or more times. The chain carries TRBV7-9 and TRBJ2-1; 11 bases align to TRBD2. Germline V gene lookup returns CDR1 SEHNR and CDR2 FQNEAQ (reference sequence). Trimming at V came to 4 bases and at J to 10 bases, leaving 9 bases not matched to a gene. This CDR3 contains 15 residues. CDR3 sequence (DNA): TGTGCCAGCAGCTCCCTTAGCGGGGGGGCCGAGGAGCAGTTCTTC. Translating it yields CASSSLSGGAEEQFF. Full variable domain (rest looked up from reference TRBV7-9 and TRBJ2-1): DTGVSQNPRHKITKRGQNVTFRCDPISEHNRLYWYRQTLGQGPEFLTYFQNEAQLEKSRLLSDRFSAERPKGSFSTLEIQRTEQGDSAMYLCASSSLSGGAEEQFFGPGTRLTVL.

This clonotype appeared a few times. The rearrangement joins TRBV5-5 to TRBJ2-3, with D perhaps assigned TRBD1 or TRBD2 (5 bases each). The CDR3 sequence is 15 residues long. Germline V gene lookup returns CDR1 SGHKS and CDR2 YYEKEE (reference sequence). Trimming removed 4 bases at V and 8 bases at J, with 20 bases between. Here the CDR3 reads CASSSSGTPQSTQYF. CDR3 bases: TGTGCCAGCAGCAGTTCCGGGACCCCACAGTCTACGCAGTATTTT.

This clonotype was detected a few times. V is TRBV7-2 and J is TRBJ2-1; D tentatively reads TRBD1 or TRBD2 (6 bases each). CDR1 and CDR2 (germline): SGHTA, FQGNSA. The CDR3 has 14 amino acids. V lost 4 bases to trimming and J lost 5 bases, with 12 bases between them. As DNA, the CDR3 is TGTGCCAGCAGCTCCCCTCGGGGGCACAATGAGCAGTTCTTC. Translation gives CASSSPRGHNEQFF.

This clonotype has a handful of counts. This chain connects TRBV4-3 to TRBJ1-4, with D unresolved. V dropped 3 bases and J dropped 3 bases, with 14 bases sitting between them. CDR1 is LGHNA and CDR2 is YSLEER in the germline V gene. This CDR3 has 16 amino acids. CDR3 amino acids: CASSQGPPRANEKLFF. CDR3 bases: TGCGCCAGCAGCCAGGGTCCCCCTCGGGCTAATGAAAAACTGTTTTTT.

This clonotype was observed many times. The chain employs TRBV27 and TRBJ2-1, with TRBD2 matching 11 bases. Trimming at V came to 5 bases and at J to 10 bases, leaving 13 bases not matched to a gene. Germline V CDR1 and CDR2: MNHEY, SMNVEV (reference sequence). The CDR3 loop spans 16 amino acids. The CDR3 bases are TGTGCCAGCAGTCCCAGACTAGCGGGGCGGCGTCGGGAGCAGTTCTTC. Translating gives CASSPRLAGRRREQFF.

The CDR3 loop reads CASRLAGGMADTQYF. For the CDR3, the DNA is TGTGCCAGCAGGCTAGCGGGAGGGATGGCAGATACGCAGTATTTT. The chain employs TRBV12-3 or TRBV12-4 and TRBJ2-3; 12 nucleotides line up with TRBD2. V was pared by 6 bases and J by 4 bases, with 5 bases of the junction left unmatched. This CDR3 contains 15 residues.

The table lists this clonotype with a few counts. The chain has TRBV27 and TRBJ1-2; perhaps TRBD1 as D (6 bases). The V and J ends lost 0 bases and 6 bases respectively, with 11 bases between them. Germline V lookup: CDR1 MNHEY, CDR2 SMNVEV (reference sequence). The CDR3 is 14 amino acids. CDR3 nucleotides: TGTGCCAGCAGTTTATCAGGGGGGATGGATGGCTACACCTTC. Protein sequence: CASSLSGGMDGYTF.

A few counts support this clonotype. The V gene is TRBV7-6, the J gene TRBJ1-1; 9 nucleotides line up with TRBD1. The CDR3 spans 14 residues. Per germline, CDR1 SGHVS and CDR2 FNYEAQ. Trimming cost V 6 bases and J 6 bases; bases outside gene matches: 8. DNA for the CDR3: TGTGCCAGCAGGCCAACAGGGGGCGGTTCTGAAGCTTTCTTT. This gives the protein CASRPTGGGSEAFF.

This clonotype was detected a few times. This chain connects TRBV29-1 to TRBJ2-7, with 8 bases lining up with TRBD2. The CDR3 extends over 14 amino acids. The V and J ends lost 5 bases and 2 bases, in that order; junction bases with no gene match: 8. In germline, CDR1 is SQVTM, CDR2 ANQGSEA. The CDR3 sequence is CSVSQGGGTYEQYF. CDR3 nucleotides: TGCAGCGTTAGCCAGGGCGGGGGGACCTACGAGCAGTACTTC.

The V call is TRBV12-3 or TRBV12-4, the J call TRBJ1-5, with D unresolved. The germline V and J ends were trimmed by 6 bases and 1 base, with 4 bases remaining between them. The length of the CDR3 is 12 residues. CDR3 nucleotides: TGTGCCAGCAGGAAAAGCAATCAGCCCCAGCATTTT. Its protein is CASRKSNQPQHF.

This clonotype has only a few counts. The CDR3 DNA follows: TGTGCCAGTAAGGTGGAGGATACGCAGTATTTT. Amino acid sequence: CASKVEDTQYF. The chain recombines TRBV19 with TRBJ2-3; D not certain. This CDR3 region has 11 residues. V gave up 7 bases and J gave up 6 bases, with 8 bases separating them. Germline loops: CDR1 LNHDA, CDR2 SQIVND (reference sequence).

This clonotype was observed at least ten times. For the CDR3, the DNA is TGTGCCAGCAGTAAATACGAGCAGTACTTC. Protein sequence: CASSKYEQYF. The chain uses TRBV6-2 or TRBV6-3 and TRBJ2-7; no definite D call. CDR1 is MNHEY, CDR2 SVGEGT, per germline. With 5 bases removed from V and 4 bases from J, the gap between germline ends came to 3 bases. The CDR3 totals 10 residues.

The chain has TRBV4-3 and TRBJ1-1; 8 nucleotides line up with TRBD1. The trim removed 4 bases at V and 7 bases at J, leaving 8 bases unmatched. Per the germline V gene, CDR1 is LGHNA and CDR2 is YSLEER. This CDR3 has 14 amino acids. CDR3 bases: TGCGCCAGCAGCCCATACAGGGGGGAAGGTGAAGCTTTCTTT. This sequence encodes CASSPYRGEGEAFF.

The sample holds a few counts of this clonotype. The chain has TRBV7-2 and TRBJ2-7; D remains ambiguous. Germline V gene data show CDR1 as SGHTA and CDR2 as FQGNSA. This CDR3 region has 15 residues. V lost 2 bases, J lost 0 bases, and 11 bases lay in between. CDR3 sequence (DNA): TGTGCCAGCAGCTTATTTCCGGGTCGCTCCTACGAGCAGTACTTC. Amino acids: CASSLFPGRSYEQYF.

Only a few counts were recorded for this clonotype. The genes are TRBV7-9 and TRBJ2-1; possible D gene TRBD2, 5 bases. V lost 3 bases to trimming and J lost 2 bases, with 11 bases between them. This CDR3 spans 15 amino acids. Per germline, CDR1 SEHNR and CDR2 FQNEAQ (reference sequence). CDR3 sequence: CASSLGGGPYNEQFF. For the CDR3, the DNA is TGTGCCAGCAGCTTGGGCGGAGGCCCCTACAATGAGCAGTTCTTC.

This clonotype appeared many times. The chain couples TRBV20-1 to TRBJ1-2, with D hard to call. There are 13 residues in the CDR3. V was clipped by 0 bases and J by 4 bases, with 9 bases between them. CDR1 and CDR2 (germline): DFQATT, SNEGSKA (reference sequence). CDR3 residues: CSARDLVSYGYTF. CDR3 DNA: TGCAGTGCTAGAGATCTTGTAAGCTATGGCTACACCTTC.

The V call is TRBV7-9, the J call TRBJ1-2; D is undetermined. V lost 1 base and J lost 4, with 13 bases in between. Per germline, CDR1 SEHNR and CDR2 FQNEAQ (reference sequence). This CDR3 region has 15 residues. CDR3 in DNA: TGTGCCAGCAGCTTAGGTCAAACACCGATCTATGGCTACACCTTC. Translated, it gives CASSLGQTPIYGYTF.

This clonotype has only a few counts. The chain uses TRBV13 and TRBJ1-1; D perhaps matches TRBD1 (5 bases). The CDR3 contains 15 residues. CDR1 and CDR2 from the germline V gene are PRHDT and FYEKMQ (reference sequence). Trimming stripped 5 bases from V and 2 bases from J, with 15 bases between. CDR3 in DNA: TGTGCCAGCAGCCCTAACATGCAGGGTAACACTGAAGCTTTCTTT. Translated, it gives CASSPNMQGNTEAFF. The full variable domain, in which reference TRBV13 and TRBJ1-1 provide the parts outside the CDR3, is AAGVIQSPRHLIKEKRETATLKCYPIPRHDTVYWYQQGPGQDPQFLISFYEKMQSDKGSIPDRFSAQQFSDYHSELNMSSLELGDSALYFCASSPNMQGNTEAFFGQGTRLTVV.

The chain employs TRBV28 and TRBJ2-1; D gene ambiguous. Trimming took off 7 bases at V and 6 bases at J, with 16 bases between the two ends. Germline CDR1 and CDR2: MDHEN and SYDVKM. The CDR3 runs 14 residues. The CDR3, as DNA: TGTGCCAGCACTCTCGCCGGCCCAGTCAATGAGCAGTTCTTC. Amino acids: CASTLAGPVNEQFF. Full variable domain (remainder filled in from reference TRBV28 and TRBJ2-1): DVKVTQSSRYLVKRTGEKVFLECVQDMDHENMFWYRQDPGLGLRLIYFSYDVKMKEKGDIPEGYSVSREKKERFSLILESASTNQTSMYLCASTLAGPVNEQFFGPGTRLTVL.

The rearrangement links TRBV7-2 to TRBJ2-6, with unresolved D. The CDR3 loop spans 16 amino acids. CDR1 is SGHTA and CDR2 is FQGNSA in the germline V gene. V shed 1 base and J shed 2 bases, with 9 bases lying between them. The CDR3 reads CASSLVRSAGANVLTF. For the CDR3, the DNA is TGTGCCAGCAGCTTAGTTAGGTCAGCTGGGGCCAACGTCCTGACTTTC.

This clonotype was counted between two and nine times. The CDR3 loop is CASSTFRTGRYTDTQYF. In nucleotides, the CDR3 is TGTGCCAGCTCGACCTTTCGGACAGGGAGATACACAGATACGCAGTATTTT. The J gene is TRBJ2-3, the V gene TRBV28; 8 bases align to TRBD1. V lost 8 bases to trimming and J lost 2 bases; unmatched junction nucleotides: 15. Germline assignment: CDR1 MDHEN and CDR2 SYDVKM. This CDR3 is 17 amino acids long. Full variable domain (rest looked up from reference TRBV28 and TRBJ2-3): DVKVTQSSRYLVKRTGEKVFLECVQDMDHENMFWYRQDPGLGLRLIYFSYDVKMKEKGDIPEGYSVSREKKERFSLILESASTNQTSMYLCASSTFRTGRYTDTQYFGPGTRLTVL.

The CDR3 loop is CASSLDGRVNQPQHF. In DNA form, the CDR3 reads TGTGCCAGCAGCTTAGACGGGAGGGTCAATCAGCCCCAGCATTTT. This chain joins TRBV11-2 and TRBJ1-5; no definite D call. The germline V gene has CDR1 SGHAT and CDR2 FQNNGV. The CDR3 runs to 15 residues. The germline V and J ends were trimmed by 0 bases and 3 bases, with 9 bases remaining between them.

The chain uses TRBV4-3 and TRBJ2-3; D is unresolved. There are 14 residues in the CDR3. The V end was cut by 2 bases, the J end by 1 base, with 7 bases between. Germline assignment: CDR1 LGHNA and CDR2 YSLEER. The CDR3 here is CASSQTSRTDTQYF. The CDR3 region has the DNA TGCGCCAGCAGCCAAACCTCACGCACAGATACGCAGTATTTT.

This clonotype has at least ten counts. The V call is TRBV29-1, the J call TRBJ1-1; D not certain. V lost 0 bases to trimming and J lost 6 bases, with 14 bases between them. The CDR3 sequence is 14 residues long. Germline CDR1 is SQVTM and CDR2 is ANQGSEA. The CDR3 coding sequence is TGCAGCGTTGAAGAGGTGTCGGGTGTCGCTGAAGCTTTCTTT. Translated: CSVEEVSGVAEAFF.

The chain couples TRBV7-9 to TRBJ2-3; 9 nucleotides match TRBD2. Unmatched junction bases numbered 2, after V lost 2 bases and J lost 2 bases. The V gene's germline CDR1 is SEHNR and CDR2 FQNEAQ (reference sequence). This CDR3 has 15 residues. The CDR3 region is CASSLKRGVTDTQYF. The DNA for the CDR3 is TGTGCCAGCAGCTTAAAGCGGGGGGTCACAGATACGCAGTATTTT.

This clonotype has only a few counts. The J gene is TRBJ2-7, the V gene TRBV7-8, with D uncertain. V was pared by 5 bases and J by 1 base, with 12 bases between. CDR1 is SGHVS, CDR2 FQNEAQ, per germline. This CDR3 region has 14 residues. This CDR3 is CASSPQQFSYEQYF. CDR3 sequence (DNA): TGTGCCAGCAGCCCCCAGCAGTTTTCCTACGAGCAGTACTTC.

This clonotype was detected only a few times. The chain combines TRBV18 with TRBJ1-4; D unresolved. This CDR3 comprises 12 residues. CDR1 is KGHSH, CDR2 LQKENI, per germline. Trimming stripped 4 bases from V and 5 bases from J, with 5 bases between. The CDR3 bases are TGTGCCAGCTCACGGGCCAATGAAAAACTGTTTTTT. This gives the protein CASSRANEKLFF.